The sequence of this T cell receptor beta chain was determined in a study of control samples from healthy donors and cancer patients. V dropped 0 bases and J dropped 6; count of bases not matched to a gene: 5. The CDR3 loop spans 15 amino acids. Germline V gene lookup returns CDR1 SGHKS and CDR2 YYEKEE (reference sequence). The data were produced by immunoSEQ multiplex PCR, yet TCRdb's version contains in-frame clones alone and is incomplete. The profile covers 130,000 or so clones, with about 93% appearing a single time and about 2.7% taken by the ten largest. The J gene is TRBJ2-2, the V gene TRBV5-5; 7 bases map to TRBD1. The TCR was taken from a man in his forties in good health. The sample comprised blood. CDR3 loop: CASSLVSGGAGELFF. The CDR3 nucleotides read TGTGCCAGCAGCTTGGTGTCAGGGGGAGCCGGGGAGCTGTTTTTT.